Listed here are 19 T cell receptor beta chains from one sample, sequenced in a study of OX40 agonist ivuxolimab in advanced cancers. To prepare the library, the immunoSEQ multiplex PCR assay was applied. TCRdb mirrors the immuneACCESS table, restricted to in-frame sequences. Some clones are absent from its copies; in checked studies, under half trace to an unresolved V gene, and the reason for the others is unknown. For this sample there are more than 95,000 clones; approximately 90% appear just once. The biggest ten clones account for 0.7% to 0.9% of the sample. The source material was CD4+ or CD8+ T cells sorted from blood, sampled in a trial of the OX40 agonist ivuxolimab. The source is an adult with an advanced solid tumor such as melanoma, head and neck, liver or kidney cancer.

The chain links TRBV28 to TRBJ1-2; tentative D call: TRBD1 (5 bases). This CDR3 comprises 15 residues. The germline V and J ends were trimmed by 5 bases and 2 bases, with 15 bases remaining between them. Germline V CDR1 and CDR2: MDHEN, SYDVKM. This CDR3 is CASSPRTGTNYGYTF. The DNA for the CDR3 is TGTGCCAGCAGTCCCCGGACGGGGACGAACTATGGCTACACCTTC.

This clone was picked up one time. The CDR3 spells CASSWAGTDYEQYF. CDR3 bases: TGTGCCAGCAGCTGGGCCGGGACAGACTACGAGCAGTACTTC. V gene TRBV7-2 combines with J gene TRBJ2-7; TRBD1 aligns across 7 bases. The germline CDR1 and CDR2 sequences are SGHTA and FQGNSA. The CDR3 loop spans 14 amino acids. With 4 bases clipped from V and 3 bases from J, the junction kept 6 bases outside the gene matches.

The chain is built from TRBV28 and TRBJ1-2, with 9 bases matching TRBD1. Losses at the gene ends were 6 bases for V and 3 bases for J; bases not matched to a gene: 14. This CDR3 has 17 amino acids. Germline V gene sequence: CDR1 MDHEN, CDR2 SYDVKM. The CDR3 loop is CASRYAGTGREDYGYTF. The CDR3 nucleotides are TGTGCCAGCAGATACGCCGGGACAGGGAGGGAGGACTATGGCTACACCTTC.

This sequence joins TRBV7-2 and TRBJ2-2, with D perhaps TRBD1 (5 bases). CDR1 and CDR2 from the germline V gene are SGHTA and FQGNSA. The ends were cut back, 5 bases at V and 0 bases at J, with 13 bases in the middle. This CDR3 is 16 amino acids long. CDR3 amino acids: CASSPWGLANTGELFF. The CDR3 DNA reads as TGTGCCAGCAGCCCCTGGGGCCTCGCGAACACCGGGGAGCTGTTTTTT.

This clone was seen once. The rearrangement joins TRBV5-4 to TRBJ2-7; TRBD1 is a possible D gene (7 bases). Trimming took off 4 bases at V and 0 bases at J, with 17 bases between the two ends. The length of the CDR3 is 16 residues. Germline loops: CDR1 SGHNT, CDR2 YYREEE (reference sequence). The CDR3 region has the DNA TGTGCCAGCAGCATGGAGGGGGCGGGACACTCCTACGAGCAGTACTTC. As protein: CASSMEGAGHSYEQYF.

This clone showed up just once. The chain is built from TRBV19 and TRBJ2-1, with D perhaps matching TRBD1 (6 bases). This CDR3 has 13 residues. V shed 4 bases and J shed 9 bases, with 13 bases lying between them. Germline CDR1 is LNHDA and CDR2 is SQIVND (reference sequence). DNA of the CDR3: TGTGCCAGTAGTACCCAGGGGATAGCTGAGCAGTTCTTC. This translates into CASSTQGIAEQFF.

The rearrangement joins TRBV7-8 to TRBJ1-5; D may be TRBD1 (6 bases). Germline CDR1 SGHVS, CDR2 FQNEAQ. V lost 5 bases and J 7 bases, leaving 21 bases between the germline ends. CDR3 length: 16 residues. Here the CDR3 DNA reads TGTGCCAGCAGCACCGCGGCAGGGGCGTTAGGCCAGCCCCAGCATTTT. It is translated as CASSTAAGALGQPQHF.

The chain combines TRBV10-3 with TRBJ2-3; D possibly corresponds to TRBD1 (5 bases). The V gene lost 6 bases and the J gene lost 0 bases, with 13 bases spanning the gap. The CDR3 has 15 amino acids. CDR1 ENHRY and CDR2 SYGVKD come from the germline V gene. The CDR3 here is CAIRGPGTSTDTQYF. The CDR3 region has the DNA TGTGCCATCAGGGGGCCCGGTACTAGCACAGATACGCAGTATTTT.

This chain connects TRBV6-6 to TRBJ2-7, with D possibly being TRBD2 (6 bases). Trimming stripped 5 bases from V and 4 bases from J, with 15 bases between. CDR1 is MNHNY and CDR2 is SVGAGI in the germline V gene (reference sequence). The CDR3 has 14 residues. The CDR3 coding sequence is TGTGCCAGCAGTAAGGGACTGCAGAGGTACGAGCAGTACTTC. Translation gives CASSKGLQRYEQYF.

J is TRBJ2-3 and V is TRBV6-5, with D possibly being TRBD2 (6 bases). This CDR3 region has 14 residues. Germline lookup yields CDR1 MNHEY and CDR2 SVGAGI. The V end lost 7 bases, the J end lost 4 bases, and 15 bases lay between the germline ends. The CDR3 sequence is CASKRAGRSDTQYF. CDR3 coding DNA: TGTGCCAGCAAGAGGGCGGGGCGGTCAGATACGCAGTATTTT.

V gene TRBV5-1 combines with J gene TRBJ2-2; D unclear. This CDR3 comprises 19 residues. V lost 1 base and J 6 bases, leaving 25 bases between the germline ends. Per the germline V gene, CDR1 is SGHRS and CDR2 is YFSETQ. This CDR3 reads CASSLQFIGLGTEAGELFF. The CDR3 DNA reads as TGCGCCAGCAGCTTGCAGTTTATCGGCCTTGGTACCGAGGCCGGGGAGCTGTTTTTT.

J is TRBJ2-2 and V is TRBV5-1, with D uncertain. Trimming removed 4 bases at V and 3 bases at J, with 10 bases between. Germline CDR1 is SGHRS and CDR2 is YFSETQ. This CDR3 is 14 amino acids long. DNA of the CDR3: TGCGCCAGCAGCAACTCAGGAGACACCGGGGAGCTGTTTTTT. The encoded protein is CASSNSGDTGELFF.

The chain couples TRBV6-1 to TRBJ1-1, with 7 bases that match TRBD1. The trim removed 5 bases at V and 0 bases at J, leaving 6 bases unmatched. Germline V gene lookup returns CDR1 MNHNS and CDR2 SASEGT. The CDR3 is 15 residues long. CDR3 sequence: CASSTRQGLNTEAFF. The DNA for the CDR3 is TGTGCCAGCAGTACCCGACAGGGATTGAACACTGAAGCTTTCTTT.

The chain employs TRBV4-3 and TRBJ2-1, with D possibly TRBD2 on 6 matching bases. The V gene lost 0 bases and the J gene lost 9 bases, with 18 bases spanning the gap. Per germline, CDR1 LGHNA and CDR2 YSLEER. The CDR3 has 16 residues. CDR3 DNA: TGCGCCAGCAGCCAAGAGTGGGGAGGCAGTCTAGGTGAGCAGTTCTTC. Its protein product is CASSQEWGGSLGEQFF.

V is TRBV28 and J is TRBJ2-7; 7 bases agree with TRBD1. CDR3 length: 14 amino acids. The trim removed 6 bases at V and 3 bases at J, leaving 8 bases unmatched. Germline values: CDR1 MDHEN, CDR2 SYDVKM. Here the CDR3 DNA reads TGTGCCAGCAGCGAGACAGGGATTCTCTACGAGCAGTACTTC. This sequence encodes CASSETGILYEQYF.

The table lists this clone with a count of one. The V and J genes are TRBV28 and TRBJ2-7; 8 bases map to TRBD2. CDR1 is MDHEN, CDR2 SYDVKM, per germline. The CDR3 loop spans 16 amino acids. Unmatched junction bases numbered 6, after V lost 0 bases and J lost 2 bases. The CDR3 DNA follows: TGTGCCAGCAGTTTATGGGATGTAGCGGGGCCCTACGAGCAGTACTTC. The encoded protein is CASSLWDVAGPYEQYF.

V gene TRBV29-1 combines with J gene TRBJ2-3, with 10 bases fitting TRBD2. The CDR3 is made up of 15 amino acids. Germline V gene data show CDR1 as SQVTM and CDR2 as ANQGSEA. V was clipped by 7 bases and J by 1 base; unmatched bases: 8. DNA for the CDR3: TGCAGCGGTAGCGGGGGGCCGTTCGGCACAGATACGCAGTATTTT. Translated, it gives CSGSGGPFGTDTQYF.

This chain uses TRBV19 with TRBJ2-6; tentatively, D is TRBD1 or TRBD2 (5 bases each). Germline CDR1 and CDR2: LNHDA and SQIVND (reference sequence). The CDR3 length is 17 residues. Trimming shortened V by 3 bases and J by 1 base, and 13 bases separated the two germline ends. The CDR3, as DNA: TGTGCCAGTAGTATGTGGGACGGCCGATCTGGGGCCAACGTCCTGACTTTC. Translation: CASSMWDGRSGANVLTF.

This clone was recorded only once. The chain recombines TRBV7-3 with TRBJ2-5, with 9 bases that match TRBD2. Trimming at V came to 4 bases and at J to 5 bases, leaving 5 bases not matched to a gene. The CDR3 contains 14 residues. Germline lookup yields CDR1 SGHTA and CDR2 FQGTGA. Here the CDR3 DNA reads TGTGCCAGCAGCTCCGGGACTAGCATCGAGACCCAGTACTTC. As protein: CASSSGTSIETQYF.